This T cell receptor (beta chain) emerged from a study of cytomegalovirus exposure and HLA in healthy donors. Study details: There were more than 350 genotyped donors. Of these, about 81% fell in the genetic ancestry cluster associated with self-reported Caucasian donors. Study-wide results and limits: Differences between HLA loci emerged in a later analysis of TCR association rates, with DRB1 most and HLA-C fewest.

PCR primers comprised 60 Vbeta and 13 Jbeta primers. TCRdb's copy holds only in-frame clones and misses some; the assay was immunoSEQ multiplex PCR. The data hold approximately 170,000 clones, with roughly 80% observed a single time. Trimming pared 0 bases from V and 0 bases from J, leaving 6 bases between. The CDR3 is 15 amino acids. Germline assignment: CDR1 SGHAT and CDR2 FQNNGV. Turning to this clone: Its antigen is unidentified.

This TCR was recovered from a woman aged 30 to 39 in good health and CMV-seropositive. V gene TRBV11-2 combines with J gene TRBJ1-5; D remains unclear. The material sequenced was PBMCs. CDR3 in amino acids: CASSLETHSNQPQHF. Written as DNA, the CDR3 is TGTGCCAGCAGCTTAGAGACACATAGCAATCAGCCCCAGCATTTT.